The source of this T cell receptor beta chain is a study of beta chain features in type 1 diabetes. The CDR3 is 17 residues long. The germline V gene encodes CDR1 LNHNV and CDR2 YYDKDF (reference sequence). The V gene lost 0 bases and the J gene lost 0 bases, with 12 bases spanning the gap. Reverse transcribing all isolated RNA meant expressed TCRB transcripts were sequenced. Repertoires were generated with immunoSEQ multiplex PCR, while TCRdb's copy carries only in-frame clones and drops some. The sample has 400,000 to 500,000 clones; approximately 15% are singletons. This clone occurred a few times.

The chain uses TRBV15 and TRBJ2-4, with D unclear. The specimen sequenced was naive CD4+ T cells from blood. The receptor was derived from a man younger than 45 in good health. CDR3: CATSRDLGLPAKNIQYF. For the CDR3, the DNA is TGTGCCACCAGCAGAGATCTGGGTCTTCCAGCCAAAAACATTCAGTACTTC.